Below are 19 T cell receptor beta chains sequenced from a single sample in a study of molecular identifiers for immune sequencing clone quantification. Using its own MiXCR run on the PCR reads, TCRdb lists one record per CDR3 protein. The sample comprises about 320,000 distinct CDR3 sequences, roughly a quarter of which are singletons, and roughly 0.7% rests with the top ten. Sequencing input: naive CD8+ T cells from blood, with Jurkat cell RNA spiked in. The subset was: FACS-sorted CD8+CD4-CCR7+CD45RA+ naive T cells. The source of these receptors is a human donor in good health. Some libraries in this study had Jurkat cell RNA spiked in.

Note on this clonotype: A much larger clone is a single base away; this may be a read error. This sequence joins TRBV28 and TRBJ1-1; D remains unclear. CDR1 and CDR2 (germline): MDHEN, SYDVKM. Deletions cut 1 base from V and 0 bases from J, with 9 bases between. This CDR3 contains 15 residues. CDR3 nucleotide sequence: TGTGCCAGCAGTTTATCCAGGTACATGAACACTGAAGCTTTCTTT. Amino acids: CASSLSRYMNTEAFF.

This clonotype was picked up a small number of times. The rearrangement uses TRBV7-9 and TRBJ2-7; 7 nucleotides agree with TRBD1. This CDR3 spans 13 amino acids. Trimming cost V 4 bases and J 4 bases; bases outside gene matches: 4. The V gene's germline CDR1 is SEHNR and CDR2 FQNEAQ (reference sequence). DNA of the CDR3: TGTGCCAGCAGCTCGACAGGGTTGTACGAGCAGTACTTC. Encoded protein: CASSSTGLYEQYF.

The rearrangement links TRBV7-9 to TRBJ2-2; no definite D call. Germline V gene sequence: CDR1 SEHNR, CDR2 FQNEAQ (reference sequence). The CDR3 totals 15 residues. Trimming took off 5 bases at V and 3 bases at J, with 13 bases between the two ends. This CDR3 is CASSPQVRDTGELFF. CDR3 nucleotide sequence: TGTGCCAGCAGCCCGCAGGTGCGCGACACCGGGGAGCTGTTTTTT.

About this clonotype: A clone one base away is much larger, so this may be a read error. The chain has TRBV12-3 or TRBV12-4 and TRBJ2-4; D call uncertain. The CDR3 has 14 amino acids. The CDR3 protein is CARSFELAKNIQYF. Written as DNA, the CDR3 is TGTGCCAGAAGTTTCGAGTTAGCCAAAAACATTCAGTACTTC.

The chain recombines TRBV19 with TRBJ2-1; perhaps TRBD1 as D (6 bases). Germline-derived CDR1 and CDR2 are LNHDA and SQIVND (reference sequence). V was pared by 5 bases and J by 6 bases, with 17 bases between. This CDR3 is 15 amino acids long. CDR3 nucleotides: TGTGCCAGTAGTTTAGTCGCCGGGACACCCAATGAGCAGTTCTTC. Its translation: CASSLVAGTPNEQFF.

This chain links TRBV6-2 or TRBV6-3 with TRBJ2-7; TRBD2 might be the D (5 bases). CDR1 is MNHEY, CDR2 SVGEGT, per germline. The CDR3 has 12 residues. Trimming removed 2 bases from V and 7 bases from J, with 9 bases in between. The CDR3 spells CASSYGLWEQYF. The CDR3 region has the DNA TGTGCCAGCAGTTACGGACTGTGGGAGCAGTACTTC.

CDR3 coding DNA: TGTGCCAGCAGCCGCTTAGCGGGAGTTTTTGATACGCAGTATTTT. It is translated as CASSRLAGVFDTQYF. This chain uses TRBV28 with TRBJ2-3, with 9 nucleotides matching TRBD2. Germline-derived CDR1 and CDR2 are MDHEN and SYDVKM. CDR3 length equals 15 residues. Trimming at V came to 6 bases and at J to 6 bases, leaving 10 bases not matched to a gene. Full variable domain (rest looked up from reference TRBV28 and TRBJ2-3): DVKVTQSSRYLVKRTGEKVFLECVQDMDHENMFWYRQDPGLGLRLIYFSYDVKMKEKGDIPEGYSVSREKKERFSLILESASTNQTSMYLCASSRLAGVFDTQYFGPGTRLTVL.

This clonotype was seen only a few times. The junction differs from germline at one of its ends, possibly a read error. The chain combines TRBV19 with TRBJ1-1, with D hard to call. Germline CDR1 reads LNHDA; CDR2 reads SQIVND (reference sequence). CDR3 size: 15 residues. The CDR3 sequence is CASSIRETLHTEALF. For the CDR3, the DNA is TGTGCCAGTAGTATTAGGGAGACACTACACACTGAAGCTCTCTTT.

This clonotype appeared many times. The genes are TRBV6-5 and TRBJ2-3, with TRBD2 matching over 13 bases. The CDR3 spans 18 residues. V was clipped by 0 bases and J by 5 bases; unmatched bases: 8. CDR1 MNHEY and CDR2 SVGAGI come from the germline V gene. CDR3 loop: CASSYSLLAGGQGDTQYF. Written as DNA, the CDR3 is TGTGCCAGCAGTTACTCTTTACTAGCGGGAGGGCAGGGAGATACGCAGTATTTT.

Comments on this clonotype: This may be a read error: a much more frequent sequence differs by one nucleotide. The chain uses TRBV29-1 and TRBJ1-1, with 10 nucleotides matching TRBD1. The CDR3 length is 15 residues. Germline CDR1 SQVTM, CDR2 ANQGSEA. The V segment lost 6 bases and the J segment 4 bases; nucleotides outside the gene matches: 11. The CDR3 here is CSVPDRGPGATEAFF. The CDR3 DNA is TGCAGCGTCCCAGACAGGGGGCCCGGGGCCACTGAAGCTTTCTTT.

Points on this clonotype: An end of the junction does not agree with germline; a read error may underlie this. V usage is TRBV5-1 and J usage is TRBJ2-7, with D tentatively TRBD2 (5 bases). Germline CDR1 and CDR2: SGHRS and YFSETQ. This CDR3 spans 15 amino acids. Here the CDR3 DNA reads TGCGCCGGCAGCTTGGATTCTAGCTCCGACTACGAGCAGTACTTC. Protein: CAGSLDSSSDYEQYF.

This chain's CDR3 is CASSLGARRPQHF. Here the CDR3 DNA reads TGTGCCAGCAGCTTAGGGGCGCGTCGGCCCCAGCATTTT. V usage is TRBV7-2 and J usage is TRBJ1-5; D unresolved. CDR1 and CDR2 (germline): SGHTA, FQGNSA. V lost 1 base and J 9 bases, leaving 10 bases between the germline ends. This CDR3 is built from 13 residues.

This clonotype was observed a few times. The chain has TRBV7-2 and TRBJ2-1, with D perhaps matching TRBD1 (5 bases). This CDR3 spans 15 amino acids. Germline V lookup: CDR1 SGHTA, CDR2 FQGNSA. Trimming took off 1 base at V and 2 bases at J, with 9 bases between the two ends. CDR3 DNA: TGTGCCAGCAGCTTAGAAAAAGGGGCCTACAATGAGCAGTTCTTC. Protein product: CASSLEKGAYNEQFF.

The rearrangement joins TRBV7-9 to TRBJ2-3; 8 bases are a match to TRBD2. Germline V gene sequence: CDR1 SEHNR, CDR2 FQNEAQ (reference sequence). Losses at the gene ends were 3 bases for V and 4 bases for J; bases not matched to a gene: 6. CDR3 length: 15 residues. CDR3 region: CASSFISGGPDTQYF. The CDR3 region has the DNA TGTGCCAGCAGCTTTATAAGCGGGGGACCAGATACGCAGTATTTT.

There are a few counts of this clonotype. The rearrangement joins TRBV7-2 to TRBJ2-1, with a tentative D call TRBD1 (6 bases). The germline V and J ends were trimmed by 4 bases and 7 bases, with 11 bases remaining between them. Germline CDR1 and CDR2: SGHTA and FQGNSA. The CDR3 extends over 13 amino acids. CDR3 nucleotides: TGTGCCAGCAGCTCCGGGACAACTAATGAGCAGTTCTTC. Amino acids: CASSSGTTNEQFF.

This clonotype appeared a few times. V gene TRBV9 combines with J gene TRBJ2-2; 7 nucleotides agree with TRBD2. The CDR3 contains 14 residues. Germline V gene data show CDR1 as SGDLS and CDR2 as YYNGEE. With 6 bases clipped from V and 5 bases from J, the junction kept 7 bases outside the gene matches. For the CDR3, the DNA is TGTGCCAGCACCGTGGGAGGGCAGACCGGGGAGCTGTTTTTT. As protein: CASTVGGQTGELFF.

This clonotype was seen at least ten times. The V gene is TRBV14, the J gene TRBJ2-3; D may be TRBD1 or TRBD2 (5 bases each). The CDR3 extends over 17 amino acids. Germline V gives CDR1 SGHDN, CDR2 FVKESK. V lost 0 bases, J lost 6 bases, and 19 bases lay in between. CDR3 DNA: TGTGCCAGCAGCCAAGAGGGCCGGGACGCAGGCAGGGATACGCAGTATTTT. Its protein product is CASSQEGRDAGRDTQYF.

This clonotype was observed many times. The J gene is TRBJ2-5, the V gene TRBV20-1; tentatively, D is TRBD2 (5 bases). Per germline, CDR1 DFQATT and CDR2 SNEGSKA (reference sequence). Deletions cut 1 base from V and 3 bases from J, with 18 bases between. The CDR3 runs 16 residues. The CDR3 sequence: CSARAVRATPKETQYF. As DNA, the CDR3 is TGCAGTGCTAGAGCCGTGCGGGCCACTCCCAAAGAGACCCAGTACTTC.

This clonotype showed up just a few times. This rearrangement joins TRBV10-3 to TRBJ1-1; possible D gene TRBD1, 5 bases. CDR1 and CDR2 from the germline V gene are ENHRY and SYGVKD. The CDR3 is made up of 14 amino acids. Trimming took off 2 bases at V and 5 bases at J, with 12 bases between the two ends. The CDR3 protein is CAISEIPGRTEAFF. As DNA, the CDR3 is TGTGCCATCAGTGAGATTCCAGGGAGAACTGAAGCTTTCTTT.